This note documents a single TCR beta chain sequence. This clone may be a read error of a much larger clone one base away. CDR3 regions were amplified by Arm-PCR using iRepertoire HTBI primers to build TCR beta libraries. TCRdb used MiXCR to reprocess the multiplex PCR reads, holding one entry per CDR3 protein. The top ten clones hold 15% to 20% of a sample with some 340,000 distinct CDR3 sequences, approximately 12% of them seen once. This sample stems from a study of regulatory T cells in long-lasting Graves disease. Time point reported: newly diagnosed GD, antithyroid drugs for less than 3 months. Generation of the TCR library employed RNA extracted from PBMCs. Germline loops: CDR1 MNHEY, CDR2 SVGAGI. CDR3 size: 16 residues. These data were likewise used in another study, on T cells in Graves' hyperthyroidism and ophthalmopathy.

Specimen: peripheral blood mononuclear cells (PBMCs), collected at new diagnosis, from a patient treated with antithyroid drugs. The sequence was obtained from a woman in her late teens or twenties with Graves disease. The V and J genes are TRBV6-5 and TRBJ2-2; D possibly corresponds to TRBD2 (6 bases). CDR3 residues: CASSYRPPGKTGGLFF. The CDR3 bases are TGTGCCAGCAGTTACCGACCTCCGGGGAAAACCGGGGGGCTGTTTTTT.